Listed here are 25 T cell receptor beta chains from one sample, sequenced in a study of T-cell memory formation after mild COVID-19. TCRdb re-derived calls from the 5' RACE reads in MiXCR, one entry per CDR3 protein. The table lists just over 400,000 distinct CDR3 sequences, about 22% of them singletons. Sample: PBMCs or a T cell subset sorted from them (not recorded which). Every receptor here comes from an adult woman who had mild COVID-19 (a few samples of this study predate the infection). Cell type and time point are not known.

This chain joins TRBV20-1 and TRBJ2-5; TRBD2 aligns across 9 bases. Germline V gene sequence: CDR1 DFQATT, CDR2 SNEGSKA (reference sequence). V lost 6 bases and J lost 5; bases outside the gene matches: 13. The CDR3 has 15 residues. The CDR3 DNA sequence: TGCAGTGCCCCAAAAAGCGGGAGGCCGGTGGAGACCCAGTACTTC. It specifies CSAPKSGRPVETQYF.

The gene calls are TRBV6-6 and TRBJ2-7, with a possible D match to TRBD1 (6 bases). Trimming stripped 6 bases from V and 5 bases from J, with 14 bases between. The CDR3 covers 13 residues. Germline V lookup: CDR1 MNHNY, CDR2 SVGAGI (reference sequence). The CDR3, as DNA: TGTGCCAGCAGCCGAACAGGGTTGCACGAGCAGTACTTC. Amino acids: CASSRTGLHEQYF.

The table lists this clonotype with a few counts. This CDR3 is CASSLTGPVPDTQYF. In nucleotides, the CDR3 is TGTGCCAGCAGTCTGACAGGCCCGGTCCCAGATACGCAGTATTTT. The chain recombines TRBV2 with TRBJ2-3; a weak D match, TRBD1 (6 bases). Germline V gene data show CDR1 as SNHLY and CDR2 as FYNNEI. Trimming stripped 5 bases from V and 4 bases from J, with 16 bases between. The CDR3 is 15 amino acids.

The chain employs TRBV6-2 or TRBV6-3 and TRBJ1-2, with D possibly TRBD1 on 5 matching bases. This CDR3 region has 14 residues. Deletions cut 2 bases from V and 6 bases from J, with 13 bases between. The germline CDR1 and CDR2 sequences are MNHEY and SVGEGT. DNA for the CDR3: TGTGCCAGCAGTTACGGCGGCGGGACGCATGGCTACACCTTC. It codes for CASSYGGGTHGYTF.

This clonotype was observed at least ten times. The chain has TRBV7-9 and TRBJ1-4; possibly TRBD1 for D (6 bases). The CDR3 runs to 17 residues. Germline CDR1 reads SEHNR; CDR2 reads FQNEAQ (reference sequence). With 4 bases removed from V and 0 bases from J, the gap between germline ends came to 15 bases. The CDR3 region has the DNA TGTGCCAGCAGCTCAATCAGGGGCGATGCAACTAATGAAAAACTGTTTTTT. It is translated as CASSSIRGDATNEKLFF.

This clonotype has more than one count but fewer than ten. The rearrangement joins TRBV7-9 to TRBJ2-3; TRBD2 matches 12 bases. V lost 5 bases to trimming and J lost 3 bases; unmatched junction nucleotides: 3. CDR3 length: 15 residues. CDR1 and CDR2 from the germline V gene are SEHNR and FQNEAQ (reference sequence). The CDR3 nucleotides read TGTGCCAGCAGCCACGGACTAGCGGGGACAGATACGCAGTATTTT. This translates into CASSHGLAGTDTQYF.

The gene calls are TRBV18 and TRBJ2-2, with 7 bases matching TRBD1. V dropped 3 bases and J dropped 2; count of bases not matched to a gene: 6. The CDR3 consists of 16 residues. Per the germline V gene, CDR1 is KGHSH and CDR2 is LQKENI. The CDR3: CASSPRGQSNTGELFF. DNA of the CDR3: TGTGCCAGCTCACCTCGGGGACAGTCCAACACCGGGGAGCTGTTTTTT.

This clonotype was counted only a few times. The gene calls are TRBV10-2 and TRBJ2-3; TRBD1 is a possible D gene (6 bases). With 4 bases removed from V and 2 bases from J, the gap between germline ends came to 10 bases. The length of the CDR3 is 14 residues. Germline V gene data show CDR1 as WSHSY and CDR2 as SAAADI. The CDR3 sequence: CASSVQGSTDTQYF. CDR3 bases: TGCGCCAGCAGTGTGCAGGGGTCCACAGATACGCAGTATTTT.

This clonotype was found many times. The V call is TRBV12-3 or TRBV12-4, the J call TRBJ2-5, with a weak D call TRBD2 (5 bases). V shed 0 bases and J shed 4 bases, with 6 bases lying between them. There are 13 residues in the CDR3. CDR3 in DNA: TGTGCCAGCAGTTTAGCAGGGAGAGAGACCCAGTACTTC. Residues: CASSLAGRETQYF.

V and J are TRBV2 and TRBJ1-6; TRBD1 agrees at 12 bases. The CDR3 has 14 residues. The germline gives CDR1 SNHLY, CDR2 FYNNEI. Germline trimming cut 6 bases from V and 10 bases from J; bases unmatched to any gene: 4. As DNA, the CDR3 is TGTGCCAGCAGCGCCGGGACAGGGGGCTCACCCCTCCACTTT. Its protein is CASSAGTGGSPLHF.

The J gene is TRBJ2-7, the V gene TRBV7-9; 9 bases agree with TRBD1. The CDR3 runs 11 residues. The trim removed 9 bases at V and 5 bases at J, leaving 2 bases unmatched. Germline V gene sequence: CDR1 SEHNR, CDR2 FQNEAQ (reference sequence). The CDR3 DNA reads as TGTGCCAGGGGACAGGGAAACGAGCAGTACTTC. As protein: CARGQGNEQYF.

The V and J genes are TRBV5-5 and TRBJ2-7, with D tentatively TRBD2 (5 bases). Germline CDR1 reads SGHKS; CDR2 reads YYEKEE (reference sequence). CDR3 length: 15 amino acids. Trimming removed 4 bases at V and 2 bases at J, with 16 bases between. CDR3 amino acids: CASSGHLADTYEQYF. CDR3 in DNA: TGTGCCAGCAGCGGCCATCTAGCCGATACCTACGAGCAGTACTTC.

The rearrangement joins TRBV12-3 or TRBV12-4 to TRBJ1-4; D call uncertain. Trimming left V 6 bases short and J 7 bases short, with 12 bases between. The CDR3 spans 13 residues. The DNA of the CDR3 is TGTGCCAGCAGCCGTGACTCGGGTGAAAAACTGTTTTTT. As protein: CASSRDSGEKLFF.

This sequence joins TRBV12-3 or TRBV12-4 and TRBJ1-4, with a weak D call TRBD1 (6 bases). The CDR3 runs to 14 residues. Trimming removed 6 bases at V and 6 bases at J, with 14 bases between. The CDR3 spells CASRSGQFHEKLFF. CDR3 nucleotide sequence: TGTGCCAGCAGATCCGGACAGTTCCATGAAAAACTGTTTTTT.

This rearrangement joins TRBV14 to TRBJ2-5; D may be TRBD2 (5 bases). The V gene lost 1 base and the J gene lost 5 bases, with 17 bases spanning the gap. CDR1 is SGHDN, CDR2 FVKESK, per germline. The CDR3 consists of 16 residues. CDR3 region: CASSQGPPSMRETQYF. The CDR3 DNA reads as TGTGCCAGCAGCCAAGGTCCCCCTAGCATGAGGGAGACCCAGTACTTC.

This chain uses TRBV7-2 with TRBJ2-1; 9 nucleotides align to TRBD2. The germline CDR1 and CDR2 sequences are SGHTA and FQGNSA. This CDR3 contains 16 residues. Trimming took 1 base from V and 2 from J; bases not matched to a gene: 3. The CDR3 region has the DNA TGTGCCAGCAGCTTAGGACTAGCGGTTACCTACAATGAGCAGTTCTTC. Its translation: CASSLGLAVTYNEQFF.

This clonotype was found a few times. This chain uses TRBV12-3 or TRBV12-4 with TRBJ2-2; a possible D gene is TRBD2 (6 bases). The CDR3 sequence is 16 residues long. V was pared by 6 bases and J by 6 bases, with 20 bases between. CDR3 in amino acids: CASSLGGRNLPGELFF. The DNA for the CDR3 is TGTGCCAGCAGCCTGGGAGGACGGAACCTGCCCGGGGAGCTGTTTTTT.

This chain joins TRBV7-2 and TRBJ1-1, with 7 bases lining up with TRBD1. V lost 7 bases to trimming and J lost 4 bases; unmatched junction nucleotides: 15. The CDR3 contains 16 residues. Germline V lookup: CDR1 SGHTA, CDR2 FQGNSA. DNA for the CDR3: TGTGCCAGCATCTCACAAACTCAACACAGGGGCACTGAAGCTTTCTTT. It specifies CASISQTQHRGTEAFF.

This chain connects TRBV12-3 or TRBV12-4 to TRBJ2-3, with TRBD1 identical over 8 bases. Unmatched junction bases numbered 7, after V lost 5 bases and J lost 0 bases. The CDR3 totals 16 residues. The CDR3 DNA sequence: TGTGCCAGCAGTGCAAACAGGGGGAAAAGCACAGATACGCAGTATTTT. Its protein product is CASSANRGKSTDTQYF.

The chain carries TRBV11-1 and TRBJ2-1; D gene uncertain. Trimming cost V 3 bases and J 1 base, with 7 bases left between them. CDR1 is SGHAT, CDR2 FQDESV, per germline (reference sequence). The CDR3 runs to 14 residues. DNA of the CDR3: TGTGCCAGCAGCTTTGTGACGTCCTACAATGAGCAGTTCTTC. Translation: CASSFVTSYNEQFF.

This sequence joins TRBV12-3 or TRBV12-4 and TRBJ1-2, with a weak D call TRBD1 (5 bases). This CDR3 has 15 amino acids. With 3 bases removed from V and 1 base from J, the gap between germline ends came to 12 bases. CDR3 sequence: CASSFSGRDNYGYTF. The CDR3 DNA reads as TGTGCCAGCAGTTTTTCGGGCAGGGATAACTATGGCTACACCTTC.

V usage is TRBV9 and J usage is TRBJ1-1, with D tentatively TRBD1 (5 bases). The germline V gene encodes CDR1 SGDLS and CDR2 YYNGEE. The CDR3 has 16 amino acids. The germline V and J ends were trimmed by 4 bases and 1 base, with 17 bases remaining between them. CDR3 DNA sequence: TGTGCCAGCAGCCGTCCCAAGGAGGGGAGGAACACTGAAGCTTTCTTT. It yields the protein CASSRPKEGRNTEAFF.

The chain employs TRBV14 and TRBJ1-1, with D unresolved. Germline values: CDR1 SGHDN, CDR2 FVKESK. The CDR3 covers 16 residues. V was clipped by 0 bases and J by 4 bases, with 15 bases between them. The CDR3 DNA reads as TGTGCCAGCAGCCAAGATCTACAGTTGAGGAGCACTGAAGCTTTCTTT. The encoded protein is CASSQDLQLRSTEAFF.

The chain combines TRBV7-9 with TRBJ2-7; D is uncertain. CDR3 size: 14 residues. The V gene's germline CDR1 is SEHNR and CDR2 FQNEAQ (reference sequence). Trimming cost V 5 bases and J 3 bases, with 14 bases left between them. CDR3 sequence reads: CASSRPGKGYEQYF. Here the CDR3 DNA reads TGTGCCAGCAGCAGACCCGGCAAAGGCTACGAGCAGTACTTC.

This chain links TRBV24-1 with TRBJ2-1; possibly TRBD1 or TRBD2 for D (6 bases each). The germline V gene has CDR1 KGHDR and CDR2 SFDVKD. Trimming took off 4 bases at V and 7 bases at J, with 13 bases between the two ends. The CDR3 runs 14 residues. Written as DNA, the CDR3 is TGTGCCACCAGTGAGGGGGGCATGGGGAATGAGCAGTTCTTC. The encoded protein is CATSEGGMGNEQFF.